Listed here are 2 T cell receptor beta chains from one sample, sequenced in a study of shared clonotypes between healthy human individuals. Generated by immunoSEQ multiplex PCR, the TCRdb table keeps only in-frame clones and is missing some. The sample shows about 1.1 million clones, about 72% of them seen only once. Sequencing input: memory CD4+ T cells from PBMCs. Regarding subset: CD45RA-negative fraction. The receptors stem from a man younger than 30 in good health. Some clones in this sample may be carry-over from other donors' samples.

The chain uses TRBV4-2 and TRBJ2-1; no clear D gene. The V end lost 2 bases, the J end lost 2 bases, and 7 bases lay between the germline ends. The CDR3 has 14 amino acids. CDR1 and CDR2 (germline): LGHNA, YNFKEQ. The CDR3 protein is CASSQSDTYNEQFF. The CDR3 bases are TGTGCCAGCAGCCAATCAGACACCTACAATGAGCAGTTCTTC.

This chain joins TRBV7-2 and TRBJ2-4; D might be TRBD1 or TRBD2, each matching 5 bases. Germline V gene sequence: CDR1 SGHTA, CDR2 FQGNSA. V was trimmed by 5 bases and J by 0 bases, leaving 11 bases between them. This CDR3 has 15 residues. CDR3 sequence: CASSRDRLAKNIQYF. CDR3 sequence (DNA): TGTGCCAGCAGCCGGGACCGATTAGCCAAAAACATTCAGTACTTC. Complete variable domain (other parts from reference TRBV7-2 and TRBJ2-4): GAGVSQSPSNKVTEKGKDVELRCDPISGHTALYWYRQSLGQGLEFLIYFQGNSAPDKSGLPSDRFSAERTGGSVSTLTIQRTQQEDSAVYLCASSRDRLAKNIQYFGAGTRLSVL.